The T cell receptor (beta chain) under discussion was sequenced for a study of CD8+ T cells in alopecia areata. Following extraction, RNA underwent reverse transcription to cDNA, which served as the sequencing template. Produced via immunoSEQ multiplex PCR; TCRdb's table is partial and in-frame only. Sampling found under 350,000 clones, none seen once. Pooled cutaneous lymph node cells were sorted using CD4, CD8alpha, NKG2D, NKG2ACE and other markers. A few counts support this clone. Mouse gene names and germline throughout. This TCR derives from a C3H/HeJ mouse with alopecia areata. The mouse line has the MHC haplotype H2-k. Sequencing used CD4+ T cells sorted from a lymph node.

The CDR3 bases that were read are TGTGCCAGCAGTGATCCTGGCTCCTAT. This encodes CASSDPGSY. The full CDR3 is CASSDPGSYEQYF. The chain has TRBV13-3 and TRBJ2-7; D ambiguous. The CDR3 end is not reached by the read, which stops 4 residues before it; the germline J gene fills it in. The CDR3 spans 13 residues. Germline V lookup: CDR1 NNHDY, CDR2 SYVADS. V lost 1 base, J lost 0 bases, and 5 bases lay in between.